The 17 T cell receptor beta chains listed next were all sequenced from one sample in a study of metastatic and nonmetastatic thyroid tumors. TCRdb re-called clones from the PCR reads using MiXCR. The sample includes tens of thousands of clones, over 10% of them seen just once. There were no patients who had received any treatment before thyroid surgery. Sample: blood. All receptors derive from a female donor with papillary thyroid cancer or a benign thyroid nodule (not recorded which). Some clones in this sample may be carry-over from other donors' samples.

This clone was seen at least ten times. V and J are TRBV5-1 and TRBJ2-3; a possible D gene is TRBD2 (6 bases). CDR1 SGHRS and CDR2 YFSETQ come from the germline V gene. V lost 0 bases to trimming and J lost 2 bases, with 16 bases between them. This CDR3 region has 17 residues. The CDR3 region is CASSLARTTDFTDTQYF. DNA for the CDR3: TGCGCCAGCAGCTTGGCGAGGACTACCGACTTCACAGATACGCAGTATTTT.

This clone appeared many times. This chain connects TRBV24-1 to TRBJ2-5, with TRBD2 identical over 7 bases. After removal of 2 bases from V and 9 bases from J, the junction contained 5 bases not matched to a gene. CDR1 is KGHDR, CDR2 SFDVKD, per germline. This CDR3 has 13 amino acids. CDR3 residues: CATSDSGGRSQYF. Here the CDR3 DNA reads TGTGCCACCAGTGATTCTGGCGGGAGATCCCAGTACTTC.

With respect to this clone: A much larger clone differs by one base, so this may be a read error. The rearrangement uses TRBV7-2 and TRBJ1-5, with D unclear. Germline assignment: CDR1 SGHTA and CDR2 FQGNSA. CDR3 length equals 14 residues. The DNA of the CDR3 is TGTGCCAACAGCTTAGCAGGTTGGAATCAGCCCCAGCATTTT. Translating gives CANSLAGWNQPQHF.

This clone occurred many times. V gene TRBV5-1 combines with J gene TRBJ2-7; D possibly uses TRBD1 or TRBD2 (5 bases each). This CDR3 is 15 amino acids long. V was pared by 4 bases and J by 0 bases, with 14 bases between. Germline V gene data show CDR1 as SGHRS and CDR2 as YFSETQ. The DNA for the CDR3 is TGCGCCAGCAGCCTGGCCCGGGACGTCTCCTACGAGCAGTACTTC. Protein sequence: CASSLARDVSYEQYF. The complete variable domain, with remaining parts taken from reference TRBV5-1 and TRBJ2-7, reads KAGVTQTPRYLIKTRGQQVTLSCSPISGHRSVSWYQQTPGQGLQFLFEYFSETQRNKGNFPGRFSGRQFSNSRSEMNVSTLELGDSALYLCASSLARDVSYEQYFGPGTRLTVT.

In this sample, this clone turned up many times. Mismatch with germline at one junction end may stem from a read error. This chain joins TRBV19 and TRBJ2-1, with a tentative D call TRBD2 (6 bases). The CDR3 runs to 15 residues. Germline CDR1 LNHDA, CDR2 SQIVND (reference sequence). CDR3 nucleotide sequence: TGTGTCAGTCATTTTTCTGGAGGGTACGGCAATGAGCAGTTCTTC. Its translation is CVSHFSGGYGNEQFF.

Ten or more counts support this clone. V gene TRBV24-1 combines with J gene TRBJ2-5, with 8 bases aligning to TRBD1. The germline V gene has CDR1 KGHDR and CDR2 SFDVKD. Unmatched junction bases numbered 4, after V lost 3 bases and J lost 5 bases. The CDR3 has 14 residues. The CDR3 spells CATSDQGAWETQYF. As DNA, the CDR3 is TGTGCCACCAGTGATCAGGGGGCTTGGGAGACCCAGTACTTC.

This clone was seen ten or more times. The chain links TRBV6-2 or TRBV6-3 to TRBJ2-7, with 7 nucleotides matching TRBD2. J gave up 6 bases and V 10 bases, and 9 bases lay outside the gene matches. CDR3 length: 12 amino acids. Germline V gives CDR1 MNHEY, CDR2 SVGEGT. The CDR3 protein is CATLAGVGEQYF. As DNA, the CDR3 is TGTGCCACCCTCGCGGGAGTGGGCGAGCAGTACTTC.

This clone appeared a single time. A read error may account for a junction end that differs from germline. The chain is built from TRBV7-3 and TRBJ2-5, with D possibly being TRBD1 or TRBD2 (5 bases each). CDR3 length equals 14 residues. Germline lookup yields CDR1 SGHTA and CDR2 FQGTGA. In DNA, the CDR3 is TGCGCCAGCATCTTAACGGGGCGGCAAGAGACCCAGTACTTC. Amino acids: CASILTGRQETQYF.

The chain uses TRBV30 and TRBJ2-7; either TRBD1 or TRBD2 may fit D (6 bases each). CDR1 is GTSNPN and CDR2 is SVGIG in the germline V gene (reference sequence). This CDR3 has 13 residues. Trimming cost V 7 bases and J 1 base, with 14 bases left between them. The CDR3 DNA reads TGTGCCTTGTTAAGGGGGGTATCCTACGAGCAGTACTTC. It specifies CALLRGVSYEQYF.

V gene TRBV11-2 combines with J gene TRBJ2-7; 13 bases fit TRBD2. The CDR3 covers 16 residues. The V and J ends lost 3 bases and 0 bases, in that order; junction bases with no gene match: 2. Germline CDR1 and CDR2: SGHAT and FQNNGV. CDR3 region: CASSLGLAGFSYEQYF. CDR3 DNA: TGTGCCAGCAGCTTGGGACTAGCGGGATTCTCCTACGAGCAGTACTTC.

This clone was seen many times. V gene TRBV29-1 combines with J gene TRBJ1-2; D not resolved. Trimming took 6 bases from V and 3 from J, leaving 17 bases between them. The CDR3 runs 14 residues. The germline CDR1 and CDR2 sequences are SQVTM and ANQGSEA. CDR3 region: CSVADLALHYGYTF. The CDR3 bases are TGCAGCGTCGCCGACCTGGCATTACACTATGGCTACACCTTC.

This clone was seen only a few times. One base away lies a much larger clone, so this may be a sequencing read error. Within the sample, other DNA sequences also encode this same CDR3. The chain is built from TRBV29-1 and TRBJ2-7; 7 bases match TRBD2. The CDR3 is made up of 12 amino acids. Germline V gene lookup returns CDR1 SQVTM and CDR2 ANQGSEA. The CDR3 protein is CSATPGGGEQYF. The CDR3 DNA reads as TGCAGCGCCACGCCGGGGGGTGGGGAGCAGTACTTT.

The chain employs TRBV6-1 and TRBJ1-1; TRBD1 aligns across 10 bases. Germline CDR1 and CDR2: MNHNS and SASEGT. With V trimmed by 4 bases and J by 4 bases, 6 bases remained unmatched. There are 15 residues in the CDR3. The CDR3 coding sequence is TGTGCCAGCAGTGCCGGGACAGGGGAGGGCACTGAAGCTTTCTTT. It is translated as CASSAGTGEGTEAFF.

This clone was found a few times. The chain carries TRBV6-5 and TRBJ1-3, with 12 bases lining up with TRBD1. The CDR3 is made up of 18 amino acids. Germline V gene sequence: CDR1 MNHEY, CDR2 SVGAGI. Germline trimming cut 6 bases from V and 4 bases from J; bases unmatched to any gene: 13. The CDR3 region is CASSPTPGQGAPGNTIYF. The DNA for the CDR3 is TGTGCCAGCAGCCCCACCCCGGGACAGGGGGCGCCGGGAAACACCATATATTTT.

J is TRBJ1-6 and V is TRBV12-3 or TRBV12-4; D unclear. V shed 8 bases and J shed 7 bases, with 18 bases lying between them. The CDR3 spans 15 residues. The CDR3 DNA follows: TGTGCCAGCTCGTTGGGAGACGGTTGGAATTCACCCCTCCACTTT. The encoded protein is CASSLGDGWNSPLHF.

At least ten counts were recorded for this clone. V gene TRBV20-1 combines with J gene TRBJ2-3; 14 bases line up with TRBD2. The V segment lost 6 bases and the J segment 5 bases; nucleotides outside the gene matches: 10. There are 16 residues in the CDR3. Per the germline V gene, CDR1 is DFQATT and CDR2 is SNEGSKA (reference sequence). Here the CDR3 reads CSAGTSGSRVGDTQYF. The CDR3 DNA follows: TGCAGTGCAGGGACTAGCGGGAGTAGGGTCGGAGATACGCAGTATTTT.

The chain is built from TRBV6-4 and TRBJ1-1, with D hard to call. CDR3 length: 12 amino acids. Trimming took 6 bases from V and 3 from J, leaving 8 bases between them. CDR1 and CDR2 from the germline V gene are MRHNA and SNTAGT. CDR3 DNA: TGTGCCAGCAGGAGGGCTGACACTGAAGCTTTCTTT. Amino acid sequence: CASRRADTEAFF.